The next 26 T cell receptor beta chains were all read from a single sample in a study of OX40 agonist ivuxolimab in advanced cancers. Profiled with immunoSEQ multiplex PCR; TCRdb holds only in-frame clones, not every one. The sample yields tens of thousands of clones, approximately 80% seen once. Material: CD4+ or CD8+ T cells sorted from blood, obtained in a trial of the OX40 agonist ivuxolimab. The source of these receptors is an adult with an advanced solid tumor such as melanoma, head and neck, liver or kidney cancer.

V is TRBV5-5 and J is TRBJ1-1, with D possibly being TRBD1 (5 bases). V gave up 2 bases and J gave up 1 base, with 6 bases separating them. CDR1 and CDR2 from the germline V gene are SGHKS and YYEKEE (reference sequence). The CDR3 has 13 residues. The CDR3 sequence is CASSFTGNTEAFF. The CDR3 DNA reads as TGTGCCAGCAGCTTCACAGGGAACACTGAAGCTTTCTTT.

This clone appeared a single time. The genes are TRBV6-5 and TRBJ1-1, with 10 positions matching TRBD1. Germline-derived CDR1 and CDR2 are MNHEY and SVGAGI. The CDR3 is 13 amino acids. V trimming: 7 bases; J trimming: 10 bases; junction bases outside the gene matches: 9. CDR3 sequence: CASTLEGTGVAFF. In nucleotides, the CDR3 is TGTGCCAGCACTTTAGAGGGGACAGGGGTAGCTTTCTTT.

The DNA of the CDR3 is TGTGCCATCAGTGAGTTCGGGGGGAGGCACGAAAAACTGTTTTTT. Its protein product is CAISEFGGRHEKLFF. The chain links TRBV10-3 to TRBJ1-4, with TRBD1 as a possible D gene (5 bases). Germline CDR1 is ENHRY and CDR2 is SYGVKD. CDR3 length equals 15 residues. V lost 1 base, J lost 8 bases, and 14 bases lay in between.

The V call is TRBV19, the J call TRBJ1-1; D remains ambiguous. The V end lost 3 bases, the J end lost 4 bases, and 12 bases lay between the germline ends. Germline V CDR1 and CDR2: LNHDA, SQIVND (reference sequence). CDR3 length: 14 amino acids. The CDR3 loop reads CASSMKGLGTEAFF. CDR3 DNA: TGTGCCAGTAGTATGAAGGGATTAGGCACTGAAGCTTTCTTT.

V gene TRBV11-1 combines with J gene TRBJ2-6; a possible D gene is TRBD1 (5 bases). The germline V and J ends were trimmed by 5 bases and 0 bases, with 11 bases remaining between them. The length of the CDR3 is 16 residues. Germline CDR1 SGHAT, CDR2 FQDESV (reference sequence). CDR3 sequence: CASSAVRDSGANVLTF. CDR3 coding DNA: TGTGCCAGCAGCGCGGTCAGGGACTCTGGGGCCAACGTCCTGACTTTC.

DNA for the CDR3: TGTGCCAGCAGTTTACGAGCGGGAGCTATTGAGCAGTTCTTC. The encoded protein is CASSLRAGAIEQFF. This chain connects TRBV27 to TRBJ2-1, with TRBD2 matching over 8 bases. The CDR3 consists of 14 residues. Germline assignment: CDR1 MNHEY and CDR2 SMNVEV (reference sequence). The V and J ends lost 2 bases and 9 bases, in that order; junction bases with no gene match: 6.

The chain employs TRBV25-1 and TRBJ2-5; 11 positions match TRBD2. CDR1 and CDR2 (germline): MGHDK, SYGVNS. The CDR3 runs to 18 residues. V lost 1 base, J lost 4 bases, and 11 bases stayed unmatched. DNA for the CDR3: TGTGCCAGCAGTGAATGGGGGACTAGCGGATCCAGAGGAGAGACCCAGTACTTC. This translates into CASSEWGTSGSRGETQYF. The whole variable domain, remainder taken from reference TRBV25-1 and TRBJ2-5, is EADIYQTPRYLVIGTGKKITLECSQTMGHDKMYWYQQDPGMELHLIHYSYGVNSTEKGDLSSESTVSRIRTEHFPLTLESARPSHTSQYLCASSEWGTSGSRGETQYFGPGTRLLVL.

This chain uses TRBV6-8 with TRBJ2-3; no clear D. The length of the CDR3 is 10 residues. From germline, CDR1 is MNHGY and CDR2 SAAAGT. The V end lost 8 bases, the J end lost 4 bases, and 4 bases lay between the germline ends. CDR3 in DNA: TGTGCCAGCCCGGCAGATACGCAGTATTTT. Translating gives CASPADTQYF.

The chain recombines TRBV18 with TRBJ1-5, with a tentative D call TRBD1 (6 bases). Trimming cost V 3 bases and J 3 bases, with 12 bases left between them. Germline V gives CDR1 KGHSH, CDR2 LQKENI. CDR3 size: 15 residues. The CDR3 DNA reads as TGTGCCAGCTCACCCGAGGGGGGCTACAATCAGCCCCAGCATTTT. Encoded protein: CASSPEGGYNQPQHF.

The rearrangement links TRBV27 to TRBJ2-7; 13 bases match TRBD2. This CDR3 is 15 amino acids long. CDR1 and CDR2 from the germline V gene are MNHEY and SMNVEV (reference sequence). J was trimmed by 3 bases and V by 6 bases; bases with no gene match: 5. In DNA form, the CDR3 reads TGTGCCAGCAGGACTAGCGGGAGGATCGGCTACGAGCAGTACTTC. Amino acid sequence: CASRTSGRIGYEQYF.

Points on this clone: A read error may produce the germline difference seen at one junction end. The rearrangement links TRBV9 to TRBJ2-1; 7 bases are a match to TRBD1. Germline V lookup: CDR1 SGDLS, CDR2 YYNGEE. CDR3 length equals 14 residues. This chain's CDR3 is CASRVGTANNEQFF. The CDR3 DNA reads TGTGCCAGCAGAGTAGGGACAGCTAACAATGAGCAGTTCTTC.

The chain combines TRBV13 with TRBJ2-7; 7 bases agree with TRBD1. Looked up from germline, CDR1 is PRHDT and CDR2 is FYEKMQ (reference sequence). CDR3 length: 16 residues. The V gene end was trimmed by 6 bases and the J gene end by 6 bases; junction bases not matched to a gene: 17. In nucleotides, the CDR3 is TGTGCCAGCAGTCAACGACAGGGCCACAACTTCGGCGAGCAGTACTTC. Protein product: CASSQRQGHNFGEQYF.

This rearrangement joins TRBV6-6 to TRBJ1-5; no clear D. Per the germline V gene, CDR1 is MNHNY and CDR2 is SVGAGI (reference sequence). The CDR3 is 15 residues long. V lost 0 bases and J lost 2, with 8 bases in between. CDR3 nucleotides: TGTGCCAGCAGTTACTCGGAATGGGGCAATCAGCCCCAGCATTTT. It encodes CASSYSEWGNQPQHF.

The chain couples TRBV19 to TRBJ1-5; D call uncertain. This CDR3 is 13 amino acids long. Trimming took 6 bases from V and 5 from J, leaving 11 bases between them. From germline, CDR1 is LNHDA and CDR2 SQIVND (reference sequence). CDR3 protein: CASSLSWDQPQHF. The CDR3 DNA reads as TGTGCCAGTAGCCTTTCGTGGGATCAGCCCCAGCATTTT.

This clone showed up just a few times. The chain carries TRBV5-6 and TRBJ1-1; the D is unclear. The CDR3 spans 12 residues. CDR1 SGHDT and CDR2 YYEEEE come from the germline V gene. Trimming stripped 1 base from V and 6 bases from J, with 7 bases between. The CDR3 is CASSLLGSEAFF. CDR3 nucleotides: TGTGCCAGCAGCTTGCTAGGGTCTGAAGCTTTCTTT.

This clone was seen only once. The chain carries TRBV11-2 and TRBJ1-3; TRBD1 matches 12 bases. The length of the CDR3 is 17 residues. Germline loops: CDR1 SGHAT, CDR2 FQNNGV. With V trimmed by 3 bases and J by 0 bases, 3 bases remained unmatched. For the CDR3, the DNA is TGTGCCAGCAGCTTGGGACAGGGGGCTTACTCTGGAAACACCATATATTTT. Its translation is CASSLGQGAYSGNTIYF.

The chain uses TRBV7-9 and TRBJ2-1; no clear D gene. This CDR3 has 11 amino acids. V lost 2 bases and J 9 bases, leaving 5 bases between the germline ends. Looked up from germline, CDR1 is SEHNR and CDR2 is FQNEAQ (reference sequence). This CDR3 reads CASSLRFEQFF. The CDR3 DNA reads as TGTGCCAGCAGCTTAAGGTTTGAGCAGTTCTTC.

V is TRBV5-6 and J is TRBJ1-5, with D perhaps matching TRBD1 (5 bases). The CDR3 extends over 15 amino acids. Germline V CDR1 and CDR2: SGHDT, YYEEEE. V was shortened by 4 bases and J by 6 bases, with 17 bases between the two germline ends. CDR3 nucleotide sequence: TGTGCCAGCAGCCAAGGATGGGGGGGAGGTCAGCCCCAGCATTTT. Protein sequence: CASSQGWGGGQPQHF.

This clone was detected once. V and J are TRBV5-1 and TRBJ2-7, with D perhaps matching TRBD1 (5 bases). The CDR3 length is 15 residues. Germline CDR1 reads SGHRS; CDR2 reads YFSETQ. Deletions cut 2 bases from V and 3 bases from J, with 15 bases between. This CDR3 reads CASSFSPDKNYEQYF. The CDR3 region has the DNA TGCGCCAGCAGCTTCTCTCCGGACAAGAACTACGAGCAGTACTTC.

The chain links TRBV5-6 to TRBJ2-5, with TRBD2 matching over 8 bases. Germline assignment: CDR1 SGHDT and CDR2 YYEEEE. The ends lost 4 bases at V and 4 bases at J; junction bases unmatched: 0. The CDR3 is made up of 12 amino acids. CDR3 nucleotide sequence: TGTGCCAGCAGCACTAGCGGAGAGACCCAGTACTTC. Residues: CASSTSGETQYF.

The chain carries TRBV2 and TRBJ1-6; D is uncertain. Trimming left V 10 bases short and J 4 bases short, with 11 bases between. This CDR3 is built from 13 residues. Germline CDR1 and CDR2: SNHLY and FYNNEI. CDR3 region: CATQADYNSPLHF. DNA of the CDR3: TGTGCCACCCAGGCAGATTATAATTCACCCCTCCACTTT.

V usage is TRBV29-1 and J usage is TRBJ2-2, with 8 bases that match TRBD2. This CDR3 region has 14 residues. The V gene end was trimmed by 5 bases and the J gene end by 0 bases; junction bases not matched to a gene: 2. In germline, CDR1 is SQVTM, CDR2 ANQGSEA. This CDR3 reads CSVREGTNTGELFF. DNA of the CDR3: TGCAGCGTTCGGGAGGGGACGAACACCGGGGAGCTGTTTTTT.

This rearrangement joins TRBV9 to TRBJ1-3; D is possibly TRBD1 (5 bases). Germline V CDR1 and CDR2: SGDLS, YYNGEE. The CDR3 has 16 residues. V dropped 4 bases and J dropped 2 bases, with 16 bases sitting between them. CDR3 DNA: TGTGCCAGCAGCCCCGCGCAAGGGGCGCCTGGAAACACCATATATTTT. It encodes CASSPAQGAPGNTIYF.

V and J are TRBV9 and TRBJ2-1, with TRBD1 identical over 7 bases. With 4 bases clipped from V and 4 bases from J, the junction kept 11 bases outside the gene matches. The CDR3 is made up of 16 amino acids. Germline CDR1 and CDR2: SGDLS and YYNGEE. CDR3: CASSFTGTDFYNEQFF. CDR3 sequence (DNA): TGTGCCAGCAGCTTCACCGGGACAGATTTTTACAATGAGCAGTTCTTC.

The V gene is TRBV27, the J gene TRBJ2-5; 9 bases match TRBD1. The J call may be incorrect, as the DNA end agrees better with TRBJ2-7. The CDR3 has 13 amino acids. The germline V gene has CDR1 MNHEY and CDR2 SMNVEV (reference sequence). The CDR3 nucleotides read TGTGCCAGCAGCCCGGGACAGGGTCACGAGCAGTACTTC. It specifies CASSPGQGHEQYF.

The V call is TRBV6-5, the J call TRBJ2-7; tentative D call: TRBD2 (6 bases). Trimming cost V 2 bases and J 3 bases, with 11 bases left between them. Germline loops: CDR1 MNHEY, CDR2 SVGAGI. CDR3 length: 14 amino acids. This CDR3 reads CASSYRGGLYEQYF. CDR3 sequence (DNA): TGTGCCAGCAGTTACAGGGGAGGACTCTACGAGCAGTACTTC.